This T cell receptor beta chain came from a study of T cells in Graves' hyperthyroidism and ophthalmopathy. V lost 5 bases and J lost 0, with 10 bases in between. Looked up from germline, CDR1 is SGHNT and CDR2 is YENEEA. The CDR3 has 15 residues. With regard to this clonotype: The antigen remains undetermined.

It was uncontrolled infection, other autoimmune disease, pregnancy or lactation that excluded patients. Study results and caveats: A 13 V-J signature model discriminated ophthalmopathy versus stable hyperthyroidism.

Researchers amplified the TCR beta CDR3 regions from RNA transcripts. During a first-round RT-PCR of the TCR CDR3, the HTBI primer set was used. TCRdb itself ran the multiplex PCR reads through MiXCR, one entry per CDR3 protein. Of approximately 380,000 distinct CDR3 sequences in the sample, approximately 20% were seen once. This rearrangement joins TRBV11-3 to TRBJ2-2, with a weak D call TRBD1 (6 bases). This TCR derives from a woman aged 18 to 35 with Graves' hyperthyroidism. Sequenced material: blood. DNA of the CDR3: TGTGCCAGCAGCCTTGGACAGCCGAACACCGGGGAGCTGTTTTTT. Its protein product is CASSLGQPNTGELFF.